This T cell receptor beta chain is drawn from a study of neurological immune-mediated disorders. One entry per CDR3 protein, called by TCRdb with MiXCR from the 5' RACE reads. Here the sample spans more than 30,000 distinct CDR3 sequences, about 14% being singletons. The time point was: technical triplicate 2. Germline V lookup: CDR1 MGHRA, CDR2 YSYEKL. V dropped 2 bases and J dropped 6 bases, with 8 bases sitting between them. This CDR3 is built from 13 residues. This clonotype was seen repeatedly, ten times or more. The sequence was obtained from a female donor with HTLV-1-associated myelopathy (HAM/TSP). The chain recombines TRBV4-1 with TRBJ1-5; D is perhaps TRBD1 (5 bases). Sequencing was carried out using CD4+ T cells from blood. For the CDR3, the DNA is TGCGCCAGCAGCCAATGGGGGATTCAGCCCCAGCATTTT. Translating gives CASSQWGIQPQHF.